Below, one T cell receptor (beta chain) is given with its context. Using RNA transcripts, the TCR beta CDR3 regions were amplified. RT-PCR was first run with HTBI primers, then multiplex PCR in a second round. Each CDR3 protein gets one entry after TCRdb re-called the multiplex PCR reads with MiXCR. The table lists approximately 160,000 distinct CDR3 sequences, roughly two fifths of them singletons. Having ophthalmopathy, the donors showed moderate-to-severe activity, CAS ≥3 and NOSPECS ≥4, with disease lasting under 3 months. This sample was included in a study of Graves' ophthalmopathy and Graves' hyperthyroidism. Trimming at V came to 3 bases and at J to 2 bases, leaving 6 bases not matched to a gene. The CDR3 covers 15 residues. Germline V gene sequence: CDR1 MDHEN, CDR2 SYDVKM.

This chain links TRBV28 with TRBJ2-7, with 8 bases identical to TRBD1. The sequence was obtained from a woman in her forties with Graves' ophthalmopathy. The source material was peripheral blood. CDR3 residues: CASSFQGQGTYEQYF. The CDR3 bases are TGTGCCAGCAGTTTCCAAGGACAGGGAACCTACGAGCAGTACTTC.